Listed here are 19 T cell receptor beta chains from one sample, sequenced in a study of identical twins. TCRdb redid the calling of the 5' RACE reads with MiXCR, one entry per CDR3 protein. The data contain under 300,000 distinct CDR3 sequences, about 8% of them singletons. These data were likewise used in another study, on yellow fever vaccine responses in identical twins.

Input material: CD8+ T cells sorted from blood. All receptors derive from a woman in her late teens or twenties in good health.

About this clonotype: The junction does not match germline at one end; this may be a read error. The J gene is TRBJ2-1, the V gene TRBV20-1; D call uncertain. The CDR3 covers 15 residues. Germline loops: CDR1 DFQATT, CDR2 SNEGSKA (reference sequence). The CDR3 loop is CSARDPTRPWNEQVF. CDR3 nucleotides: TGCAGTGCTAGAGACCCCACGAGACCGTGGAATGAGCAGGTCTTC.

The count of this clonotype is one. The genes are TRBV29-1 and TRBJ2-7; D is ambiguous. Germline V gene sequence: CDR1 SQVTM, CDR2 ANQGSEA. There are 14 residues in the CDR3. Trimming took 1 base from V and 2 from J, leaving 12 bases between them. CDR3 region: CSVEVGNRAYEQYF. The CDR3 coding sequence is TGCAGCGTTGAAGTGGGAAATCGAGCCTACGAGCAGTACTTC.

In its sample, this clonotype was seen a few times. The chain couples TRBV29-1 to TRBJ2-7; 7 positions agree with TRBD1. Germline values: CDR1 SQVTM, CDR2 ANQGSEA. The V and J ends lost 3 bases and 4 bases, in that order; junction bases with no gene match: 12. The CDR3 is 15 residues long. The CDR3 region has the DNA TGCAGCGTTGAGGGCACAGGACAGGCAGAATACGAGCAGTACTTC. Protein sequence: CSVEGTGQAEYEQYF.

The J gene is TRBJ2-7, the V gene TRBV3-1, with no clear D. Germline CDR1 is LGHDT and CDR2 is YNNKEL (reference sequence). This CDR3 spans 14 amino acids. V lost 1 base and J 3 bases, leaving 10 bases between the germline ends. The CDR3, as DNA: TGTGCCAGCAGCCAAGGTTTAGGAATCTACGAGCAGTACTTC. It codes for CASSQGLGIYEQYF.

This clonotype has a handful of counts. This chain links TRBV5-1 with TRBJ2-2, with D unresolved. CDR1 is SGHRS, CDR2 YFSETQ, per germline. V was cut by 10 bases and J by 5 bases, with 6 bases left in between. The CDR3 covers 10 residues. CDR3 coding DNA: TGCGCCGACTCAACCGGGGAGCTGTTTTTT. Amino acid sequence: CADSTGELFF.

The V gene is TRBV20-1, the J gene TRBJ1-6; a possible D gene is TRBD1 (6 bases). The length of the CDR3 is 17 residues. V lost 0 bases and J lost 10, with 22 bases in between. Looked up from germline, CDR1 is DFQATT and CDR2 is SNEGSKA (reference sequence). CDR3 loop: CSARDPEQGTLGSPLHF. CDR3 sequence (DNA): TGCAGTGCTAGAGACCCCGAACAGGGTACTCTGGGATCACCCCTCCACTTT.

This clonotype was counted ten times or more. The rearrangement links TRBV7-9 to TRBJ1-1; no clear D. The germline gives CDR1 SEHNR, CDR2 FQNEAQ (reference sequence). The CDR3 runs 13 residues. V dropped 1 base and J dropped 1 base, with 4 bases sitting between them. The CDR3 DNA reads TGTGCCAGCAGCTTAGGCGAGAACACTGAAGCTTTCTTT. Protein sequence: CASSLGENTEAFF.

This clonotype was picked up many times. The J gene is TRBJ2-7, the V gene TRBV4-3; 7 nucleotides agree with TRBD1. CDR1 is LGHNA and CDR2 is YSLEER in the germline V gene. This CDR3 is 15 amino acids long. The V and J ends lost 0 bases and 2 bases, in that order; junction bases with no gene match: 4. The CDR3 loop is CASSQDEGTAYEQYF. As DNA, the CDR3 is TGCGCCAGCAGCCAAGATGAGGGGACAGCCTACGAGCAGTACTTC.

The chain employs TRBV5-8 and TRBJ2-1; 7 bases agree with TRBD1. The J segment lost 4 bases and the V segment lost 5 bases, leaving 12 bases of the junction unmatched. The CDR3 length is 16 residues. Looked up from germline, CDR1 is SGHTS and CDR2 is YDEGEE. The DNA of the CDR3 is TGTGCCAGCAGACCCGACAGGGCCCCCAATTACAATGAGCAGTTCTTC. This sequence encodes CASRPDRAPNYNEQFF.

The rearrangement links TRBV30 to TRBJ2-1, with D possibly matching TRBD2 (6 bases). Trimming took 4 bases from V and 6 from J, leaving 10 bases between them. CDR1 GTSNPN and CDR2 SVGIG come from the germline V gene (reference sequence). The CDR3 has 12 residues. CDR3 coding DNA: TGTGCCTGGAATCCGGGGGTCAATGAGCAGTTCTTC. This gives the protein CAWNPGVNEQFF.

The chain couples TRBV3-1 to TRBJ2-3; 9 bases fit TRBD1. V was clipped by 8 bases and J by 3 bases; unmatched bases: 12. The length of the CDR3 is 16 residues. Germline CDR1 LGHDT, CDR2 YNNKEL (reference sequence). CDR3 coding DNA: TGTGCCAGCCAGGGGGGACTGGACAGGGGAACAGATACGCAGTATTTT. Amino acid sequence: CASQGGLDRGTDTQYF.

V gene TRBV4-1 combines with J gene TRBJ2-7, with a possible D match to TRBD2 (5 bases). The CDR3 is 13 residues long. Germline CDR1 and CDR2: MGHRA and YSYEKL. Trimming removed 6 bases from V and 3 bases from J, with 12 bases in between. The CDR3 protein is CASSYGLIYEQYF. CDR3 nucleotides: TGCGCCAGCAGTTACGGACTCATCTACGAGCAGTACTTC.

The chain uses TRBV9 and TRBJ2-5, with 7 positions matching TRBD2. Germline V gene sequence: CDR1 SGDLS, CDR2 YYNGEE. V lost 0 bases, J lost 5 bases, and 10 bases stayed unmatched. The CDR3 is made up of 16 amino acids. CDR3 sequence: CASSVDGASGAETQYF. For the CDR3, the DNA is TGTGCCAGCAGCGTAGATGGGGCGAGCGGGGCGGAGACCCAGTACTTC.

This clonotype appeared many times. V and J are TRBV5-1 and TRBJ2-1; no clear D gene. Germline CDR1 is SGHRS and CDR2 is YFSETQ. The CDR3 sequence is 14 residues long. Trimming stripped 1 base from V and 4 bases from J, with 9 bases between. CDR3 protein: CASSLFGPYNEQFF. As DNA, the CDR3 is TGCGCCAGCAGCTTGTTCGGTCCTTACAATGAGCAGTTCTTC. The variable domain in full, with the rest retrieved from reference TRBV5-1 and TRBJ2-1, is KAGVTQTPRYLIKTRGQQVTLSCSPISGHRSVSWYQQTPGQGLQFLFEYFSETQRNKGNFPGRFSGRQFSNSRSEMNVSTLELGDSALYLCASSLFGPYNEQFFGPGTRLTVL.

This clonotype has a count of ten or more. This chain links TRBV7-9 with TRBJ1-6; possibly TRBD1 for D (5 bases). The germline V gene encodes CDR1 SEHNR and CDR2 FQNEAQ (reference sequence). The CDR3 is 17 amino acids. The ends were cut back, 4 bases at V and 0 bases at J, with 13 bases in the middle. CDR3 sequence: CASSSAGQDSYNSPLHF. The CDR3 DNA is TGTGCCAGCAGCTCTGCGGGGCAAGACTCCTATAATTCACCCCTCCACTTT.

V gene TRBV6-2 or TRBV6-3 combines with J gene TRBJ2-7; D uncertain. Germline V CDR1 and CDR2: MNHEY, SVGEGT. The germline V and J ends were trimmed by 2 bases and 0 bases, with 8 bases remaining between them. This CDR3 is 14 amino acids long. CDR3 sequence: CASSYPAASYEQYF. Here the CDR3 DNA reads TGTGCCAGCAGTTACCCGGCCGCCTCCTACGAGCAGTACTTC.

This chain joins TRBV27 and TRBJ2-5, with 7 bases identical to TRBD2. The germline V gene has CDR1 MNHEY and CDR2 SMNVEV (reference sequence). The CDR3 has 15 residues. Unmatched junction bases numbered 10, after V lost 3 bases and J lost 6 bases. In DNA form, the CDR3 reads TGTGCCAGCAGTTTCGGACTAGGAGGGATACAGACCCAGTACTTC. This encodes CASSFGLGGIQTQYF.

The rearrangement uses TRBV5-1 and TRBJ2-7, with 7 bases matching TRBD2. This CDR3 is 16 amino acids long. CDR1 is SGHRS and CDR2 is YFSETQ in the germline V gene. V lost 4 bases to trimming and J lost 5 bases; unmatched junction nucleotides: 15. The CDR3 sequence is CASSPPTSGTTHEQYF. CDR3 DNA: TGCGCCAGCAGCCCTCCGACCTCAGGGACTACCCACGAGCAGTACTTC.

This clonotype was recorded a few times. The V call is TRBV29-1, the J call TRBJ1-1; D ambiguous. Trimming took off 7 bases at V and 1 base at J, with 10 bases between the two ends. The CDR3 spans 12 residues. Germline lookup yields CDR1 SQVTM and CDR2 ANQGSEA. This chain's CDR3 is CSGRGPNTEAFF. The CDR3 DNA is TGCAGCGGGAGAGGGCCGAACACTGAAGCTTTCTTT.